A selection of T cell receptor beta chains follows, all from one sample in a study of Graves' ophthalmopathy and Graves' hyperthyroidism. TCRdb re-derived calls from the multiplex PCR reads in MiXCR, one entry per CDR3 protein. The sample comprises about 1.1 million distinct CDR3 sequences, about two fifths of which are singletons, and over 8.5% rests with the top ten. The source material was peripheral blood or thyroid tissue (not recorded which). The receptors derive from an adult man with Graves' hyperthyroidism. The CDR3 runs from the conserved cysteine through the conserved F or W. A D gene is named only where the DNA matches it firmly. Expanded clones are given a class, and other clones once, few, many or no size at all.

CSAKPYQGSNQPQHF | TGCAGTGCTAAACCCTATCAGGGAAGCAATCAGCCCCAGCATTTT | - | TRBJ1-5 | TRBV20-1 | -
CSANSGTGRNQPQHF | TGCAGTGCTAACTCCGGGACAGGGCGCAATCAGCCCCAGCATTTT | TRBD1 | TRBJ1-5 | TRBV20-1 | many
CASSRQGEANQPQHF | TGTGCCAGCAGTCGACAGGGAGAGGCCAATCAGCCCCAGCATTTT | TRBD1 | TRBJ1-5 | TRBV12-3/TRBV12-4 | many
CSVGLELREQYF | TGCAGCGTTGGGCTCGAGCTCCGCGAGCAGTACTTC | - | TRBJ2-7 | TRBV29-1 | many
CASKGGSINEQYF | TGTGCCTCGAAGGGCGGGAGCATCAACGAGCAGTACTTC | TRBD2 | TRBJ2-7 | TRBV6-5 | few
CASSGLAGPYEQYF | TGTGCCAGCAGCGGACTAGCGGGACCCTACGAGCAGTACTTC | TRBD2 | TRBJ2-7 | TRBV9 | many
CASSLKTSGSYEQYF | TGTGCCAGCAGCTTAAAGACTAGCGGGAGTTACGAGCAGTACTTC | TRBD2 | TRBJ2-7 | TRBV7-9 | many
CASSSLAPETQYF | TGTGCCAGCAGCTCTCTAGCACCCGAGACCCAGTACTTC | - | TRBJ2-5 | TRBV28 | many
CASSMGLGTTFF | TGTGCCAGCAGCATGGGCCTCGGTACAACTTTCTTT | - | TRBJ1-1 | TRBV7-2 | -
CASSLARVGEDTGELFF | TGTGCCAGCAGCTTGGCGCGGGTGGGGGAAGACACCGGGGAGCTGTTTTTT | - | TRBJ2-2 | TRBV5-6 | -
CATNQAPIQGYNSPLHF | TGTGCCACCAACCAGGCTCCTATACAGGGCTATAATTCACCCCTCCACTTT | - | TRBJ1-6 | TRBV25-1 | -
CSEPTGSVQGANVLTF | TGCAGTGAACCTACAGGGTCCGTTCAGGGGGCCAACGTCCTGACTTTC | - | TRBJ2-6 | TRBV20-1 | -
CSASVQREPPYEQYF | TGCAGTGCTAGTGTCCAGCGGGAGCCCCCCTACGAGCAGTACTTC | TRBD2 | TRBJ2-7 | TRBV20-1 | -
CASSALGGRGGGYTF | TGTGCCAGCAGTGCCCTGGGGGGCAGGGGCGGAGGCTACACCTTC | - | TRBJ1-2 | TRBV25-1 | many
CATSREGNTEAFF | TGTGCCACCAGCAGAGAGGGGAACACTGAAGCTTTCTTT | - | TRBJ1-1 | TRBV15 | many
CAISPGARNQPQHF | TGTGCCATCAGCCCGGGGGCTCGGAATCAGCCCCAGCATTTT | - | TRBJ1-5 | TRBV10-3 | -
CASSSPGQGAIYGYTF | TGTGCCAGCAGCTCGCCGGGACAGGGGGCGATCTATGGCTACACCTTC | TRBD1 | TRBJ1-2 | TRBV7-2 | many
CASRRGGSNYGYTF | TGTGCCAGCAGGCGCGGGGGTAGTAACTATGGCTACACCTTC | - | TRBJ1-2 | TRBV28 | -
CAISPSRGFYEQYF | TGTGCCATCAGCCCTAGCAGGGGCTTCTACGAGCAGTACTTC | - | TRBJ2-7 | TRBV10-3 | many
CASSERQEGGYTF | TGCGCCAGCAGTGAGAGGCAGGAGGGGGGCTACACCTTC | - | TRBJ1-2 | TRBV10-2 | -
CASNTPGGQRSTEAFF | TGTGCCAGTAACACCCCAGGGGGGCAGCGTAGCACTGAAGCTTTCTTT | TRBD1 | TRBJ1-1 | TRBV19 | many
CAIGPRQDRETQYF | TGTGCCATCGGACCAAGACAGGACCGAGAGACCCAGTACTTC | - | TRBJ2-5 | TRBV7-9 | -
CASSLVDPGYTF | TGTGCCAGCAGCTTAGTGGATCCCGGCTACACCTTC | - | TRBJ1-2 | TRBV7-9 | many
CSARNTGNTEAFF | TGCAGTGCTAGAAATACAGGGAACACTGAAGCTTTCTTT | - | TRBJ1-1 | TRBV20-1 | many
CASSMDRGLSNQPQHF | TGTGCCAGTAGTATGGACAGGGGGCTTAGCAATCAGCCCCAGCATTTT | TRBD1 | TRBJ1-5 | TRBV19 | -
CASSLLRMNTEAFF | TGCGCCAGCAGCTTGCTGCGAATGAACACTGAAGCTTTCTTT | - | TRBJ1-1 | TRBV5-1 | many
CATSTETGSNYGYTF | TGTGCCACCAGCACCGAGACAGGCTCTAACTATGGCTACACCTTC | - | TRBJ1-2 | TRBV15 | many
CAISDGQTPEQYF | TGTGCCATCAGTGACGGACAGACTCCTGAGCAGTACTTC | - | TRBJ2-7 | TRBV10-3 | -
CASSWSGSSGNTIYF | TGTGCCAGCAGTTGGTCAGGTTCCTCTGGAAACACCATATATTTT | - | TRBJ1-3 | TRBV27 | -
CASSYSPGAGNTIYF | TGTGCCAGCAGTTACTCCCCAGGAGCTGGAAACACCATATATTTT | - | TRBJ1-3 | TRBV6-6 | -
CASSQVSRDGHEQYF | TGCGCCAGCAGCCAAGTCTCCAGGGACGGCCACGAGCAGTACTTC | - | TRBJ2-7 | TRBV4-3 | many
CASSLVTPAGSGANVLTF | TGTGCCAGCAGCTTAGTGACCCCCGCGGGCTCTGGGGCCAACGTCCTGACTTTC | - | TRBJ2-6 | TRBV7-7 | -
CASSFWGGTSSYEQYF | TGTGCCAGCAGTTTCTGGGGCGGTACGAGCTCCTACGAGCAGTACTTC | - | TRBJ2-7 | TRBV2 | -
CASRHSGTGTGGYTF | TGTGCCAGCAGACATTCCGGGACAGGGACGGGGGGCTACACCTTC | TRBD1 | TRBJ1-2 | TRBV7-8 | many
CASRDAGNTGELFF | TGCGCCAGCAGGGATGCAGGGAACACCGGGGAGCTGTTTTTT | - | TRBJ2-2 | TRBV10-1 | -
CASSNSGGSYEQYF | TGTGCCAGCAGCAACTCGGGTGGCTCCTACGAGCAGTACTTC | - | TRBJ2-7 | TRBV13 | many
CASRRTPYGYTF | TGTGCCAGCCGTCGGACGCCATATGGCTACACCTTC | - | TRBJ1-2 | TRBV28 | few
CAWSVGTALWPQHF | TGTGCCTGGAGTGTGGGGACAGCTCTGTGGCCCCAGCATTTT | TRBD1 | TRBJ1-5 | TRBV30 | -
CAIRGTSGRGVHEQYF | TGTGCCATCAGGGGGACTAGCGGGAGAGGTGTCCACGAGCAGTACTTC | TRBD2 | TRBJ2-7 | TRBV10-3 | -
CASSLTGVWEQYF | TGTGCCAGCAGTCTTACAGGGGTCTGGGAGCAGTACTTC | TRBD1 | TRBJ2-7 | TRBV27 | few
CASSVLAGDDEQYF | TGTGCCAGCAGCGTACTAGCGGGAGACGACGAGCAGTACTTC | TRBD2 | TRBJ2-7 | TRBV10-3 | -
CASSQMTGELFF | TGTGCCAGCAGCCAGATGACCGGGGAGCTGTTTTTT | - | TRBJ2-2 | TRBV2 | -
CATSDPTGGTDTQYF | TGTGCCACCAGTGATCCGACAGGGGGCACAGATACGCAGTATTTT | TRBD1 | TRBJ2-3 | TRBV24-1 | -
CATWGAQGKTQYF | TGTGCCACCTGGGGGGCACAGGGGAAGACCCAGTACTTC | - | TRBJ2-5 | TRBV10-3 | many
CASSLVAGSYGQYF | TGTGCCAGCAGTTTAGTGGCAGGCTCCTACGGGCAGTACTTC | - | TRBJ2-7 | TRBV2 | -